This TCR beta chain was retrieved from a study of spatial heterogeneity in lung cancer. Overall study: Every unique TCR and UMI combination, on average, appeared more than ten times in raw reads. Whole-study results and caveats: Tumors with more nonsynonymous mutations had more expanded intratumoral alpha and beta TCRs.

Ten or more counts support this clonotype. Its antigen is as yet unknown. This beta chain represents an off-target read in a library built for alpha chains; its size is of limited meaning. TCRdb passed the 5' RACE reads through MiXCR, listing each CDR3 protein once. Found here are some 4,800 distinct CDR3 sequences, under 15% of them singletons; the top ten hold approximately 25%. The CDR3 covers 16 residues. V gave up 1 base and J gave up 5 bases, with 14 bases separating them. In germline, CDR1 is SGHDN, CDR2 FVKESK. The time point is: sample taken at primary tumor resection. The source of this sequence is a male donor with early-stage non-small cell lung cancer. This chain joins TRBV14 and TRBJ2-2; D is perhaps TRBD2 (5 bases). The sample in question was lung tumor tissue, obtained at surgery. The CDR3 DNA is TGTGCCAGCAGCCAAGTTAGGACTCCCAGAACCGGGGAGCTGTTTTTT. Amino acids: CASSQVRTPRTGELFF.